This TCR beta chain was observed in a study of blood T cell repertoires in COVID-19. Study background: Samples taken during acute and convalescent COVID-19 were collected in the United States, Italy and Spain.

TCRdb's copy holds only in-frame clones and misses some; the assay was immunoSEQ multiplex PCR. The data contain 100,000 or so clones, 86% of them seen just once; the ten biggest clones take up roughly 2.6%. Germline loops: CDR1 KGHSH, CDR2 LQKENI. The CDR3 is 15 amino acids. The V gene end was trimmed by 4 bases and the J gene end by 0 bases; junction bases not matched to a gene: 4. This clonotype was obtained from a woman aged 45 to 65 who had recovered from COVID-19. Specimen: PBMCs or T cells enriched from blood (not recorded which). The chain has TRBV18 and TRBJ2-3, with 7 bases that match TRBD1. CDR3 region: CASSRPGGSTDTQYF. For the CDR3, the DNA is TGTGCCAGCTCACGGCCAGGGGGTAGCACAGATACGCAGTATTTT.